A selection of T cell receptor beta chains follows, all from one sample in a study of Ad26.COV2.S vaccination and SARS-CoV-2 variants. Profiled with immunoSEQ multiplex PCR; TCRdb holds only in-frame clones, not every one. The sample carries some 450,000 clones, 90% recorded once. Source: peripheral blood, taken in a trial of Ad26.COV2.S vaccine versus placebo. The receptors were sampled from a person aged 18-65 years who received the Ad26.COV2.S COVID-19 vaccine or a placebo. The CDR3 runs from the conserved cysteine through the conserved F or W. The D gene is left open where the match is weak. A clone size is listed for some rows: how often the clone was seen (once, few, many), or a class if it is expanded.

clone size,J gene,V gene,D gene,CDR3 DNA,CDR3 protein
-,TRBJ2-2,TRBV20-1,-,TGCAGTGCTAGTTCAGGACTCGCGAACACCGGGGAGCTGTTTTTT,CSASSGLANTGELFF
-,TRBJ1-1,TRBV3-1/TRBV3-2,-,TGTGCCAGCAGCCAAGGGATAGTTCAGGGGATGAACACTGAAGCTTTCTTT,CASSQGIVQGMNTEAFF
-,TRBJ2-4,TRBV9,TRBD2,TGTGCCAGCAGCTCTGCGACTAGCGGGGAAAACATTCAGTACTTC,CASSSATSGENIQYF
-,TRBJ2-4,TRBV30,-,TGTGCCTGGATTGGGCCCAAAAACATTCAGTACTTC,CAWIGPKNIQYF
-,TRBJ1-4,TRBV5-1,-,TGCGCCAGCAGCTTGGGGCAGGGGAATGAAAAACTGTTTTTT,CASSLGQGNEKLFF
-,TRBJ2-1,TRBV4-2,-,TGTGCCAGCAGCCAAGATCCAGGGGGGTCCTACAATGAGCAGTTCTTC,CASSQDPGGSYNEQFF
-,TRBJ2-7,TRBV24-1,-,TGTGCCCGAAACCCGTGGGGACGGCCTCATACCTGCACCTACGAGCAGTACTTC,CARNPWGRPHTCTYEQYF
once,TRBJ2-3,TRBV12-5,-,TGTGCTAGTGGCACTGGGACCTCTGCTTCAGATACGCAGTATTTT,CASGTGTSASDTQYF
-,TRBJ2-7,TRBV6-5,TRBD1,TGTGCCAGCACTAGAGCCGGACAGGGATACTACGAGCAGTACTTC,CASTRAGQGYYEQYF
-,TRBJ2-5,TRBV27,-,TGTGCCAGCAGCCGACGAGGGCCCCAAGAGACCCAGTACTTC,CASSRRGPQETQYF
-,TRBJ1-4,TRBV19,TRBD1,TGTGCCAGTAGCCGGACAGGGGGTTTTGCAACTAATGAAAAACTGTTTTTT,CASSRTGGFATNEKLFF
few,TRBJ2-2,TRBV9,-,TGTGCCAGCAGCGTACGTAGCGGCCTGAACACCGGGGAGCTGTTTTTT,CASSVRSGLNTGELFF
few,TRBJ1-2,TRBV4-1,-,TGCGCCAGCAGCCAACCTGGGACGGGTTATGGCTACACCTTC,CASSQPGTGYGYTF
-,TRBJ2-2,TRBV6-6,-,TGTGCCAGTGGGGGCAGGGGTTCTACCGGGGAGCTGTTTTTT,CASGGRGSTGELFF
-,TRBJ1-6,TRBV4-1,-,TGCGCCAGCAGCCAAGAGTCCTCGGGGCACGCCTATAATTCACCCCTCCACTTT,CASSQESSGHAYNSPLHF
once,TRBJ1-2,TRBV28,-,TGTGCCAGCAAACGGGAAGGAAACTATGGCTACACCTTC,CASKREGNYGYTF
-,TRBJ1-5,TRBV15,TRBD1,TGTGCCACCAGCAGAGATCTACTGACAGGGCGTAATCAGCCCCAGCATTTT,CATSRDLLTGRNQPQHF
-,TRBJ2-1,TRBV27,TRBD2,TGTGCCAGCACCCTTAGCGGGAGCAGTGAGCAGTTCTTC,CASTLSGSSEQFF
-,TRBJ2-7,TRBV5-1,TRBD2,TGCGCCAGCAGCTGGGGGGTAGGTGCGGGAGGGCGCGAGCAGTACTTC,CASSWGVGAGGREQYF
once,TRBJ2-1,TRBV15,TRBD2,TGTGCCACCAGCAGGACAGCGGGAGCAGGGTACAATGAGCAGTTCTTC,CATSRTAGAGYNEQFF
-,TRBJ2-7,TRBV15,-,TGTGCCACCAGCAGAGAGCGGGCCTCCTACGAGCAGTACTTC,CATSRERASYEQYF
-,TRBJ1-4,TRBV28,TRBD1,TGTGCCAGCAGTTGGGGACAGGGAGGGGGTGAAAAACTGTTTTTT,CASSWGQGGGEKLFF
-,TRBJ2-7,TRBV4-2,-,TGTGCCAGCAGCCAAGGGGTGGAGGGATACTACGAGCAGTACTTC,CASSQGVEGYYEQYF
-,TRBJ2-7,TRBV11-2,-,TGTGCCAGCAGCTTAGGGGTGGTCCGCGGGATAAACTACGAGCAGTACTTC,CASSLGVVRGINYEQYF
once,TRBJ2-7,TRBV5-5,TRBD2,TGTGCCAGCAGCCGGACTAGCGGGAGTTACGAGCAGTACTTC,CASSRTSGSYEQYF
few,TRBJ2-7,TRBV6-6,-,TGTGCCAGCAGTTTGGAGAGGGGAGTGGGCGAGCAGTACTTC,CASSLERGVGEQYF
few,TRBJ2-2,TRBV4-1,-,TGCGCCAGCAGCCAACAGTCAGGGCTTAACACCGGGGAGCTGTTTTTT,CASSQQSGLNTGELFF
-,TRBJ2-7,TRBV5-1,TRBD1,TGCGCCAGCAGCCAGCCGGGACAGGGTTCCTACGAGCAGTACTTC,CASSQPGQGSYEQYF
once,TRBJ2-1,TRBV28,-,TGTGCCAGCAGTTTACCCGTAGGCTCCTACAATGAGCAGTTCTTC,CASSLPVGSYNEQFF
-,TRBJ1-4,TRBV4-3,TRBD1,TGCGCCAGCAGCGCCTGGACAGGGGCGGGTGAAAAACTGTTTTTT,CASSAWTGAGEKLFF
-,TRBJ2-7,TRBV27,TRBD2,TGTGCCAGCAGTCCCGGACTAGCGGGAAGAGAGCAGTACTTC,CASSPGLAGREQYF
once,TRBJ2-7,TRBV10-3,TRBD1,TGTGCCATCAGTGACCAAGGGGCAGGGGGCGAGCAGTACTTC,CAISDQGAGGEQYF
-,TRBJ1-6,TRBV6-2/TRBV6-3,-,TGTGCCAGCAGTTCCGCCGCTCAAAATTCACCCCTCCACTTT,CASSSAAQNSPLHF
-,TRBJ1-2,TRBV3-1/TRBV3-2,-,TGTGCCAGCAGCCAAGCCAGGACAGACTACTATGGCTACACCTTC,CASSQARTDYYGYTF
-,TRBJ1-1,TRBV28,-,TGTGCCAGCAGAGAACAGGGTGACGCTGAAGCTTTCTTT,CASREQGDAEAFF
-,TRBJ2-4,TRBV28,TRBD1,TGTGCCAGCAGGGGGACAGGGGGGATATACATTCAGTACTTC,CASRGTGGIYIQYF
-,TRBJ2-7,TRBV5-1,-,TGCGCCAGCAGCATCCTACCCCGGGCTACAACATCTGGCGAGCAGTACTTC,CASSILPRATTSGEQYF
-,TRBJ2-3,TRBV25-1,-,TGTGCCAGCAGTGGGGTCACAGATACGCAGTATTTT,CASSGVTDTQYF
-,TRBJ2-3,TRBV28,-,TGTGCCAGCAGGGACTACTACACAGATACGCAGTATTTT,CASRDYYTDTQYF
-,TRBJ2-2,TRBV5-1,TRBD1,TGCGCCAGCAGCCACCGACAGGGCGTGAGGAATATCGGGGAGCTGTTTTTT,CASSHRQGVRNIGELFF
once,TRBJ2-1,TRBV4-3,TRBD2,TGCGCCAGCAGCCAAGGAGGACGGTTTGTGCGGGAGATTACCTACAATGAGCAGTTCTTC,CASSQGGRFVREITYNEQFF
-,TRBJ1-1,TRBV7-3,TRBD1,TGTGCCAGCAGCTTAGGACAGGGGAACACTGAAGCTTTCTTT,CASSLGQGNTEAFF
-,TRBJ2-1,TRBV24-1,-,TGTGCCACCAGTGATTTGGGTTCTACGCCCAATGAGCAGTTCTTC,CATSDLGSTPNEQFF
-,TRBJ1-2,TRBV3-1/TRBV3-2,TRBD1,TGTGCCAGCAGCCAAGATGTGGGGACAGAGTTCTCCTTC,CASSQDVGTEFSF
-,TRBJ1-1,TRBV7-8,TRBD1,TGTGCCAGCAGCACCACAGGGGAGGCGACTGAAGCTTTCTTT,CASSTTGEATEAFF
-,TRBJ2-5,TRBV29-1,TRBD1,TGCAGCGTAGTGGGACAGGGGGCGGTTCGAGAGACCCAGTACTTC,CSVVGQGAVRETQYF
once,TRBJ2-4,TRBV29-1,TRBD2,TGCAGCGTTATCGGAGCGGGGGGGAAAAACATTCAGTACTTC,CSVIGAGGKNIQYF
-,TRBJ2-1,TRBV28,-,TGTGCCAGCAGTTTATTAGGGCCAGGCGAGCAGTTCTTC,CASSLLGPGEQFF
-,TRBJ1-1,TRBV12-3/TRBV12-4,-,TGTGCCAGCAGTTTAGCGGTGAACACTGAAGCTTTCTTT,CASSLAVNTEAFF
-,TRBJ1-5,TRBV7-8,TRBD1,TGTGCCAGCAGCCTACAGGGGGTTATGATGGGCAATCAGCCCCAGCATTTT,CASSLQGVMMGNQPQHF
-,TRBJ2-2,TRBV7-3,-,TGTGCCAGCAGCTTAAAAAGGGGCGCGGAGCTGTTTTTT,CASSLKRGAELFF
-,TRBJ2-2,TRBV5-4,-,TGTGCCAGCAGCCCGAGACTGGAGAACACCGGGGAGCTGTTTTTT,CASSPRLENTGELFF
-,TRBJ2-7,TRBV9,TRBD2,TGTGCCAGCAGCGCGACTAGCGGGAGATATGCCTACGAGCAGTACTTC,CASSATSGRYAYEQYF
-,TRBJ2-2,TRBV19,-,TGTGCCAGTGGATACAGTCCCGGGGAGCTGTTTTTT,CASGYSPGELFF
few,TRBJ1-5,TRBV7-9,-,TGTGCCAGCAGCCGAGGGGACCTCAGCAATCAGCCCCAGCATTTT,CASSRGDLSNQPQHF
many,TRBJ2-3,TRBV7-9,-,TGTGCCAGCAGCTTTGGGGGAGGCTTTAGCACAGATACGCAGTATTTT,CASSFGGGFSTDTQYF
-,TRBJ2-7,TRBV5-6,-,TGTGCCAGCACTCCTAGGGGTTACAGGAACGAGCAGTACTTC,CASTPRGYRNEQYF
-,TRBJ2-1,TRBV19,-,TGTGCCAGTAGTAGCCGACGAGGGGGACCCCAGTTCTTC,CASSSRRGGPQFF
-,TRBJ2-4,TRBV20-1,-,TGCAGTGCTAGTCGGGACCCATTCACCAAAAACATTCAGTACTTC,CSASRDPFTKNIQYF
-,TRBJ2-1,TRBV19,-,TGTGCCAGTAGTACGGCCCTCAGGGAACCCTACAATGAGCAGTTCTTC,CASSTALREPYNEQFF